The clone carrying this T cell receptor beta chain appeared once. This sample was taken from a study of blood T cells in healthy people across ages. V was shortened by 3 bases and J by 3 bases, with 7 bases between the two germline ends. CDR3 size: 13 residues. Germline CDR1 SGHDT, CDR2 YYEEEE. The sample, about 10 milliliters of peripheral blood, was drawn from each donor. A second about 6 to 11 cycle PCR used barcoded and J-beta primers. TCRdb redid the calling of the 5' RACE reads with MiXCR, one entry per CDR3 protein. Of around 800,000 distinct CDR3 sequences in the sample, approximately 55% were seen once.

This clonotype was obtained from an elderly man in good health. Material for sequencing was blood. This chain joins TRBV5-6 and TRBJ1-5; D uncertain. This chain's CDR3 is CASSWWNNQPQHF. The CDR3 bases are TGTGCCAGCAGCTGGTGGAACAATCAGCCCCAGCATTTT.